One sample yielded the 15 T cell receptor beta chains listed below, sequenced in a study of breast tumors, draining lymph nodes, adjacent tissues. Axillary draining lymph nodes of breast cancer patients supplied the node samples. TCRdb re-derived calls from the multiplex PCR reads in MiXCR, one entry per CDR3 protein. In the table there are about 180,000 distinct CDR3 sequences, 25% to 40% of which are singletons. The material sequenced was axillary lymph node tissue. The receptors derive from a female donor with breast cancer. Some clones in this sample may be carry-over from other donors' samples.

At least ten counts were recorded for this clonotype. The J gene is TRBJ1-4, the V gene TRBV7-2; 9 bases align to TRBD1. V dropped 1 base and J dropped 8; count of bases not matched to a gene: 5. This CDR3 is built from 15 residues. CDR1 SGHTA and CDR2 FQGNSA come from the germline V gene. CDR3 protein: CASSLGGQGREKLFF. In DNA form, the CDR3 reads TGTGCCAGCAGCTTAGGGGGACAGGGTAGGGAAAAACTGTTTTTT.

A remark on this clonotype: Because it lacks the conserved phenylalanine or tryptophan at the end, this CDR3 is likely a read error. V gene TRBV20-1 combines with J gene TRBJ1-2; TRBD1 is a possible D gene (6 bases). Trimming cost V 4 bases and J 4 bases, with 16 bases left between them. Germline V gene lookup returns CDR1 DFQATT and CDR2 SNEGSKA (reference sequence). The CDR3 runs to 14 residues. For the CDR3, the DNA is TGCAGTGCTAACGGGCAGGGGACCGCCTATGGCTACACCCTC. This translates into CSANGQGTAYGYTL.

A note on this clonotype: One junction end does not reproduce the germline sequence, and a read error may be involved. V usage is TRBV2 and J usage is TRBJ2-1; D gene ambiguous. Germline assignment: CDR1 SNHLY and CDR2 FYNNEI. This CDR3 has 18 residues. CDR3: CASSELGQTLSSYNAQFF. The CDR3 DNA is TGTGCCAGCAGTGAATTAGGGCAGACCCTGAGCTCCTACAATGCGCAGTTCTTC.

This clonotype has at least ten counts. V gene TRBV7-2 combines with J gene TRBJ2-7; no definite D call. This CDR3 is 13 amino acids long. Trimming took off 2 bases at V and 6 bases at J, with 11 bases between the two ends. Germline V gives CDR1 SGHTA, CDR2 FQGNSA. The CDR3 protein is CASSLTRVLEQYF. DNA for the CDR3: TGTGCCAGCAGCTTAACCCGGGTCCTCGAGCAGTACTTC.

Comment on this clonotype: Mismatch with germline at one junction end may stem from a read error. The gene calls are TRBV7-3 and TRBJ2-7, with D perhaps TRBD1 (6 bases). Looked up from germline, CDR1 is SGHTA and CDR2 is FQGTGA. The CDR3 loop spans 13 amino acids. CDR3 residues: CASSPGAGGEQYF. CDR3 bases: TGTGCTAGCAGCCCAGGGGCGGGTGGGGAGCAGTACTTC.

This clonotype was detected ten times or more. The V and J genes are TRBV2 and TRBJ2-5; D is undetermined. Germline V lookup: CDR1 SNHLY, CDR2 FYNNEI. V was pared by 6 bases and J by 1 base, with 9 bases between. This CDR3 is 13 amino acids long. CDR3 loop: CASRVGAQETQYF. For the CDR3, the DNA is TGTGCCAGCAGGGTAGGCGCCCAAGAGACCCAGTACTTC.

The chain employs TRBV15 and TRBJ2-1; 8 bases agree with TRBD1. CDR1 is LNHNV and CDR2 is YYDKDF in the germline V gene (reference sequence). This CDR3 is built from 17 residues. Germline trimming cut 3 bases from V and 5 bases from J; bases unmatched to any gene: 12. The CDR3 loop is CATSSQAQGATNNEQFF. For the CDR3, the DNA is TGTGCCACCAGCAGCCAAGCGCAGGGGGCAACGAACAATGAGCAGTTCTTC.

This clonotype appeared a few times. V usage is TRBV5-1 and J usage is TRBJ1-1, with a weak D call TRBD1 (5 bases). V was shortened by 2 bases and J by 6 bases, with 17 bases between the two germline ends. Germline CDR1 reads SGHRS; CDR2 reads YFSETQ. The CDR3 has 15 residues. CDR3 sequence reads: CASSFGNALGPEAFF. CDR3 sequence (DNA): TGCGCCAGCAGCTTCGGGAACGCTTTGGGACCTGAAGCTTTCTTT.

This clonotype has only one observation. Written as DNA, the CDR3 is TGTGCCATCAGTCCTGGGAACGGACAGGGGATCCATGGCTACACCTTC. Its translation is CAISPGNGQGIHGYTF. The chain employs TRBV10-3 and TRBJ1-2, with 9 nucleotides matching TRBD1. The CDR3 totals 16 residues. J lost 6 bases, V lost 5 bases, and 13 bases had no gene match. Germline V gene sequence: CDR1 ENHRY, CDR2 SYGVKD.

Comment on this clonotype: One end of the junction fails to match germline, which may point to a read error. The chain links TRBV12-3 or TRBV12-4 to TRBJ1-4, with D hard to call. This CDR3 comprises 13 residues. The CDR3 DNA reads TGTGCCAGCAGTTTAGGATTTAATGAAAAACTGTCTTTT. It is translated as CASSLGFNEKLSF.

V and J are TRBV20-1 and TRBJ1-1, with D uncertain. The V end was cut by 0 bases, the J end by 6 bases, with 11 bases between. CDR1 and CDR2 from the germline V gene are DFQATT and SNEGSKA (reference sequence). The CDR3 covers 13 residues. In DNA form, the CDR3 reads TGCAGTGCTAGAGACGACAACTGGGCTGAAGCTTTCTTT. Encoded protein: CSARDDNWAEAFF.

At least ten counts were recorded for this clonotype. The rearrangement links TRBV2 to TRBJ2-7; a weak D match, TRBD1 (6 bases). The CDR3 extends over 15 amino acids. V gave up 4 bases and J gave up 3 bases, with 16 bases separating them. The germline V gene encodes CDR1 SNHLY and CDR2 FYNNEI. Here the CDR3 reads CASSGQEIIFYEQYF. CDR3 coding DNA: TGTGCCAGCAGTGGACAGGAGATAATTTTCTACGAGCAGTACTTC.

This clonotype was seen at least ten times. This rearrangement joins TRBV7-9 to TRBJ1-2; weak D call: TRBD1 (6 bases). V lost 7 bases to trimming and J lost 8 bases, with 23 bases between them. Germline V gene data show CDR1 as SEHNR and CDR2 as FQNEAQ (reference sequence). The CDR3 runs to 15 residues. The CDR3 loop reads CASTFFGGGRRGYTF. For the CDR3, the DNA is TGTGCCAGCACTTTTTTCGGTGGGGGCCGTCGGGGCTACACCTTC.

This clonotype was observed a few times. The chain is built from TRBV6-5 and TRBJ1-1; D ambiguous. The CDR3 covers 14 residues. Trimming stripped 5 bases from V and 6 bases from J, with 16 bases between. Per germline, CDR1 MNHEY and CDR2 SVGAGI. CDR3 nucleotide sequence: TGTGCCAGCAGTACCACGGGTAGTAGGGCTGAAGCTTTCTTT. Encoded protein: CASSTTGSRAEAFF.

The chain has TRBV15 and TRBJ2-2, with 10 bases matching TRBD1. Germline values: CDR1 LNHNV, CDR2 YYDKDF (reference sequence). V shed 4 bases and J 5 bases; nucleotides not matched to a gene: 10. The CDR3 covers 17 residues. The CDR3 spells CATSIRGTGDITGELFF. The CDR3 DNA sequence: TGTGCCACCAGCATCCGAGGGACAGGGGACATTACCGGGGAGCTGTTTTTT.